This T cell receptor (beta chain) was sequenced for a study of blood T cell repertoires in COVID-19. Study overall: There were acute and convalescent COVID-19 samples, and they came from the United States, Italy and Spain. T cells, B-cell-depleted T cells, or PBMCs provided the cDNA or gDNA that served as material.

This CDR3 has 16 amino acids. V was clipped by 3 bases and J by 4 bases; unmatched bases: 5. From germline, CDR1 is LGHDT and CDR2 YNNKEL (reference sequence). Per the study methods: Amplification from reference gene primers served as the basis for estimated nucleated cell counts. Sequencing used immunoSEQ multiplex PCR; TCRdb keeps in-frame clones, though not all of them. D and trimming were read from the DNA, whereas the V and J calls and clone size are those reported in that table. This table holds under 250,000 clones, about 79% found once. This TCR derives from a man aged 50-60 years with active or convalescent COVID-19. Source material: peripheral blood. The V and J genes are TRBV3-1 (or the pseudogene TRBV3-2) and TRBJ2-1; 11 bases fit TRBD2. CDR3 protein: CASSQKGLAVYNEQFF. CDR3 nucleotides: TGTGCCAGCAGCCAGAAGGGACTAGCGGTTTACAATGAGCAGTTCTTC.